Presented here are 27 T cell receptor beta chains from one specimen sequenced in a study of post-analysis software for immune sequencing data. Findings and caveats of the study: Patients showed TRBV5-6, TRBV5-1 and TRBV20-1 among a few TRBV segments more frequent than in controls.

These receptors have no identified antigens. TCR beta libraries were prepared from cDNA with unique molecular identifiers. TCRdb called the PCR reads again in MiXCR, with one record for every CDR3 protein. This sample carries around 700,000 distinct CDR3 sequences, approximately 59% of them seen once, and the ten largest clones take approximately 10%. Sequencing was done on a sample of blood. All receptors derive from a girl aged 2-10 years with multiple sclerosis.

This rearrangement joins TRBV24-1 to TRBJ2-5; perhaps TRBD1 as D (5 bases). The V end was cut by 11 bases, the J end by 2 bases, with 11 bases between. Germline CDR1 is KGHDR and CDR2 is SFDVKD. The CDR3 loop spans 12 amino acids. The DNA of the CDR3 is TGTGCCATACAGGACGCTCAAGAGACCCAGTACTTC. Amino acids: CAIQDAQETQYF.

This sequence joins TRBV6-5 and TRBJ1-5; 7 positions agree with TRBD1. Germline CDR1 reads MNHEY; CDR2 reads SVGAGI. The V gene end was trimmed by 2 bases and the J gene end by 3 bases; junction bases not matched to a gene: 4. This CDR3 has 15 residues. The CDR3 loop reads CASSYNRGPNQPQHF. The CDR3 DNA reads as TGTGCCAGCAGTTACAACAGGGGACCCAATCAGCCCCAGCATTTT.

The V call is TRBV21-1, the J call TRBJ2-5; TRBD2, the table's D call, lacks a check against the DNA. TRBV21-1 represents a pseudogene. The CDR3 totals 17 residues. CDR3 bases: TGTGCCAGCAGCAAAGTGACTAGCGGGGGCCGCCAAGAGACCCAGTACTTC. This translates into CASSKVTSGGRQETQYF.

This sequence joins TRBV9 and TRBJ2-1; D tentatively fits TRBD1 or TRBD2 (5 bases each). Trimming cost V 3 bases and J 4 bases, with 11 bases left between them. CDR3 length: 14 residues. The germline V gene has CDR1 SGDLS and CDR2 YYNGEE. The CDR3, as DNA: TGTGCCAGCAGCGCCAGGGACCAATACAATGAGCAGTTCTTC. Protein: CASSARDQYNEQFF.

This clonotype occurred a few times. The CDR3 nucleotides are TGTGCCAGCAGCTTGCAAGGGGGCGCCTCAGATACGCAGTATTTT. Protein product: CASSLQGGASDTQYF. This sequence joins TRBV5-6 and TRBJ2-3, with 7 bases lining up with TRBD1. Germline V gives CDR1 SGHDT, CDR2 YYEEEE. Trimming removed 1 base from V and 4 bases from J; junction bases left unmatched: 6. This CDR3 comprises 15 residues.

J is TRBJ2-1 and V is TRBV5-8; 12 nucleotides match TRBD2. This CDR3 is 17 amino acids long. Trimming took 2 bases from V and 13 from J; bases not matched to a gene: 16. Germline CDR1 reads SGHTS; CDR2 reads YDEGEE. CDR3 amino acids: CASSLGLAGGRRGTQFF. The DNA for the CDR3 is TGTGCCAGCAGCTTAGGCCTAGCGGGGGGGCGTCGAGGGACCCAGTTCTTC.

This rearrangement joins TRBV5-1 to TRBJ2-1, with 8 nucleotides matching TRBD1. The CDR3 is made up of 15 amino acids. CDR1 is SGHRS and CDR2 is YFSETQ in the germline V gene. The junction had 9 bases not matched to a gene; V was cut back by 4 bases and J by 6 bases. The CDR3 spells CASSPDRENSNEQFF. For the CDR3, the DNA is TGCGCCAGCAGCCCGGACAGGGAAAATAGCAATGAGCAGTTCTTC. Based on the CDR3 plus reference TRBV5-1 and TRBJ2-1, the full variable domain is KAGVTQTPRYLIKTRGQQVTLSCSPISGHRSVSWYQQTPGQGLQFLFEYFSETQRNKGNFPGRFSGRQFSNSRSEMNVSTLELGDSALYLCASSPDRENSNEQFFGPGTRLTVL.

The chain links TRBV7-2 to TRBJ1-1; weak D call: TRBD1 (5 bases). Trimming removed 2 bases from V and 4 bases from J, with 11 bases in between. CDR1 is SGHTA and CDR2 is FQGNSA in the germline V gene. This CDR3 is built from 14 residues. CDR3 amino acids: CASSLRGKGTEAFF. The CDR3 region has the DNA TGTGCCAGCAGCTTACGGGGGAAGGGCACTGAAGCTTTCTTT.

The chain carries TRBV20-1 and TRBJ2-1; TRBD2 matches 15 bases. Germline-derived CDR1 and CDR2 are DFQATT and SNEGSKA (reference sequence). This CDR3 region has 15 residues. The ends lost 3 bases at V and 7 bases at J; junction bases unmatched: 4. The CDR3 is CSASSGTSGGNEQFF. CDR3 in DNA: TGCAGTGCTAGTTCCGGGACTAGCGGGGGGAATGAGCAGTTCTTC.

A remark on this clonotype: The junction departs from germline at one end; a sequencing error may be responsible. The chain couples TRBV12-3 or TRBV12-4 to TRBJ1-4; D might be TRBD1 (5 bases). The CDR3 consists of 13 residues. In DNA, the CDR3 is TGTGCCAGCAGCCCGCCCTCGGGACCCAAACGGTTTTTT. This codes for CASSPPSGPKRFF.

About this clonotype itself: One base away lies a much larger clone, so this may be a sequencing read error. This chain uses TRBV11-2 with TRBJ2-3, with 9 bases identical to TRBD2. V was pared by 1 base and J by 2 bases, with 4 bases of the junction left unmatched. The CDR3 is made up of 16 amino acids. CDR1 and CDR2 (germline): SGHAT, FQNNGV. DNA of the CDR3: TGTGCCAGCAGCTTAGGGACTAGCGAGTTCACAGATACGCAGTATTTT. This gives the protein CASSLGTSEFTDTQYF.

The V call is TRBV20-1, the J call TRBJ1-1; no definite D call. V lost 2 bases to trimming and J lost 0 bases, with 10 bases between them. The germline gives CDR1 DFQATT, CDR2 SNEGSKA (reference sequence). CDR3 length: 14 amino acids. The CDR3 sequence: CSARRSSMNTEAFF. In nucleotides, the CDR3 is TGCAGTGCTAGACGGAGTTCCATGAACACTGAAGCTTTCTTT.

This clonotype was seen only a few times. The chain has TRBV29-1 and TRBJ2-1; 10 nucleotides line up with TRBD2. Germline V CDR1 and CDR2: SQVTM, ANQGSEA. The V and J ends lost 4 bases and 8 bases, in that order; junction bases with no gene match: 14. The CDR3 is 16 residues long. DNA of the CDR3: TGCAGCGTTGTGGGTAGCGGGAGGTTGTTGATCCATGAGCAGTTCTTC. Translated, it gives CSVVGSGRLLIHEQFF.

This clonotype has only a few counts. The chain carries TRBV12-3 or TRBV12-4 and TRBJ1-4; 7 bases agree with TRBD1. V gave up 4 bases and J gave up 8 bases; unmatched junction bases: 10. The CDR3 runs 15 residues. CDR3 amino acids: CASSSPTGKYEKLFF. The CDR3 DNA follows: TGTGCCAGCAGTTCGCCGACAGGGAAGTACGAAAAACTGTTTTTT.

This clonotype was recorded only once. This chain joins TRBV20-1 and TRBJ2-1; 11 bases are shared with TRBD1. Germline loops: CDR1 DFQATT, CDR2 SNEGSKA (reference sequence). The CDR3 runs 14 residues. V shed 8 bases, J shed 6 bases, and the junction held 9 bases outside the gene matches. The CDR3 is CSPRTGQGANEQFF. CDR3 in DNA: TGCAGTCCCCGGACCGGACAGGGGGCCAATGAGCAGTTCTTC.

This clonotype was seen a few times. This chain links TRBV4-1 with TRBJ2-7, with D uncertain. The CDR3 has 14 residues. Germline V CDR1 and CDR2: MGHRA, YSYEKL. The ends were cut back, 3 bases at V and 6 bases at J, with 15 bases in the middle. The CDR3 nucleotides read TGCGCCAGCAGCCACGTCGGGCAGTCTTCCGAGCAGTACTTC. This codes for CASSHVGQSSEQYF.

This clonotype has more than one count but fewer than ten. CDR3 loop: CATSRVAGDYNEQFF. CDR3 in DNA: TGTGCCACCAGCAGAGTAGCAGGGGACTACAATGAGCAGTTCTTC. The chain combines TRBV15 with TRBJ2-1, with D maybe TRBD1 (6 bases). Per the germline V gene, CDR1 is LNHNV and CDR2 is YYDKDF (reference sequence). V lost 1 base, J lost 3 bases, and 10 bases lay in between. CDR3 length: 15 amino acids. Filled out from reference TRBV15 and TRBJ2-1, the complete variable domain reads DAMVIQNPRYQVTQFGKPVTLSCSQTLNHNVMYWYQQKSSQAPKLLFHYYDKDFNNEADTPDNFQSRRPNTSFCFLDIRSPGLGDTAMYLCATSRVAGDYNEQFFGPGTRLTVL.

CDR3 residues: CASSFVPHLGSNTDTQYF. CDR3 nucleotides: TGTGCCAGCAGCTTCGTACCCCATCTTGGGAGTAACACAGATACGCAGTATTTT. The rearrangement links TRBV7-2 to TRBJ2-3, with D possibly TRBD2 on 5 matching bases. The germline V gene encodes CDR1 SGHTA and CDR2 FQGNSA. CDR3 length: 18 residues. Trimming cost V 3 bases and J 2 bases, with 21 bases left between them.

The V and J genes are TRBV20-1 and TRBJ1-1; D is uncertain. The CDR3 contains 13 residues. Per germline, CDR1 DFQATT and CDR2 SNEGSKA (reference sequence). Trimming pared 1 base from V and 5 bases from J, leaving 11 bases between. DNA for the CDR3: TGCAGTGCTAGAGTCAGGCCCAAGACTGAAGCTTTCTTT. It translates to CSARVRPKTEAFF.

The chain is built from TRBV2 and TRBJ2-5; D unclear. Germline CDR1 reads SNHLY; CDR2 reads FYNNEI. V lost 7 bases, J lost 1 base, and 13 bases lay in between. The CDR3 covers 14 residues. CDR3 DNA: TGTGCCAGCATATTGACGGCAGGCCAAGAGACCCAGTACTTC. This translates into CASILTAGQETQYF.

A word on this clonotype: The junction differs from germline at one of its ends, possibly a read error. The DNA for the CDR3 is TGTGCCAGCAGTGACTCCGGGCAGGGTTACAATGAGCAGTTCTTC. It yields the protein CASSDSGQGYNEQFF. J is TRBJ2-1 and V is TRBV6-6; TRBD1 might be the D (5 bases). The CDR3 has 15 amino acids. Germline CDR1 MNHNY, CDR2 SVGAGI (reference sequence).

This chain links TRBV15 with TRBJ2-5, with D uncertain. Trimming stripped 0 bases from V and 2 bases from J, with 7 bases between. CDR3 length equals 14 residues. Germline V CDR1 and CDR2: LNHNV, YYDKDF (reference sequence). The chain's CDR3 is CATSRERTQETQYF. The CDR3 nucleotides are TGTGCCACCAGCAGAGAGCGGACGCAAGAGACCCAGTACTTC.

The rearrangement links TRBV5-1 to TRBJ2-3; a weak D match, TRBD2 (6 bases). Germline V gene data show CDR1 as SGHRS and CDR2 as YFSETQ. Trimming shortened V by 4 bases and J by 2 bases, and 11 bases separated the two germline ends. The CDR3 totals 14 residues. CDR3 bases: TGCGCCAGCAGCCTCGGGACTTTCACAGATACGCAGTATTTT. This codes for CASSLGTFTDTQYF. Looking up the rest from reference TRBV5-1 and TRBJ2-3 gives the full variable domain: KAGVTQTPRYLIKTRGQQVTLSCSPISGHRSVSWYQQTPGQGLQFLFEYFSETQRNKGNFPGRFSGRQFSNSRSEMNVSTLELGDSALYLCASSLGTFTDTQYFGPGTRLTVL.

The rearrangement joins TRBV29-1 to TRBJ2-3; 12 bases align to TRBD2. Trimming took 5 bases from V and 7 from J; bases not matched to a gene: 10. Germline-derived CDR1 and CDR2 are SQVTM and ANQGSEA. The CDR3 sequence is 15 residues long. The CDR3: CSVPRLAGVMNTQYF. The DNA for the CDR3 is TGCAGCGTTCCCCGACTAGCGGGAGTGATGAATACGCAGTATTTT.

The CDR3 coding sequence is TGCGCCAGCAGCCAAGTACAGGAGGCCACTGAAGCTTTCTTT. The encoded protein is CASSQVQEATEAFF. This chain links TRBV4-3 with TRBJ1-1; tentatively, D is TRBD1 (5 bases). CDR3 length: 14 residues. V lost 1 base to trimming and J lost 4 bases, with 10 bases between them. Germline-derived CDR1 and CDR2 are LGHNA and YSLEER.

CDR3 region: CASSFGVVQTDTQYF. The CDR3 nucleotides are TGTGCCAGCAGTTTTGGGGTCGTCCAAACAGATACGCAGTATTTT. This sequence joins TRBV27 and TRBJ2-3; D is unclear. Trimming took 3 bases from V and 3 from J, leaving 13 bases between them. The CDR3 is made up of 15 amino acids. Germline V lookup: CDR1 MNHEY, CDR2 SMNVEV (reference sequence).

In its sample, this clonotype was seen a few times. The rearrangement joins TRBV29-1 to TRBJ2-7; 10 bases map to TRBD2. J lost 3 bases, V lost 4 bases, and 6 bases had no gene match. This CDR3 has 14 residues. Looked up from germline, CDR1 is SQVTM and CDR2 is ANQGSEA. DNA for the CDR3: TGCAGCGTTGTTAGCGGGACTAGCGACTACGAGCAGTACTTC. Translation: CSVVSGTSDYEQYF.